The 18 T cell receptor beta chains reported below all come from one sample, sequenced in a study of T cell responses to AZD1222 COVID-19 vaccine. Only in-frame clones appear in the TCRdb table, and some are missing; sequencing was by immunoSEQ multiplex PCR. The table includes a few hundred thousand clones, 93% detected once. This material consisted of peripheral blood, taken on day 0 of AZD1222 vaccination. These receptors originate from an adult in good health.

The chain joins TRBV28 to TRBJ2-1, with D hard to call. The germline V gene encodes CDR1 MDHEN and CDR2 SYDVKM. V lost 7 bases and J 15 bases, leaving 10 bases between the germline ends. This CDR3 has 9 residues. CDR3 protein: CASTPLPFF. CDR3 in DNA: TGTGCCAGCACCCCTCTTCCGTTCTTC.

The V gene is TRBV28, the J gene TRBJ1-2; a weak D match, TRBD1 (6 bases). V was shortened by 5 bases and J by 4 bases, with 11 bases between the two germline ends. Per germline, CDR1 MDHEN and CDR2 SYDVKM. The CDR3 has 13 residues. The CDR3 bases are TGTGCCAGCAGTACAGGGAGTCCCTATGGCTACACCTTC. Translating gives CASSTGSPYGYTF.

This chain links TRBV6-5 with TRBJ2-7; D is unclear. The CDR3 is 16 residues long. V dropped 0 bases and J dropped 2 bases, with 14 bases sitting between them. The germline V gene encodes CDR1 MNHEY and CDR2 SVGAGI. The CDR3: CASSYSYGRNAYEQYF. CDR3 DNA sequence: TGTGCCAGCAGTTACTCTTACGGTCGGAATGCCTACGAGCAGTACTTC.

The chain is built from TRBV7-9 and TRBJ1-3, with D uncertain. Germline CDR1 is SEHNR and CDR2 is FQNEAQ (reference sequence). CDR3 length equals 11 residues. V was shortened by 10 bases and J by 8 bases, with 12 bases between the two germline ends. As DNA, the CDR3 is TGTGCCACCGGAGGAATTTACACCATATATTTT. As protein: CATGGIYTIYF.

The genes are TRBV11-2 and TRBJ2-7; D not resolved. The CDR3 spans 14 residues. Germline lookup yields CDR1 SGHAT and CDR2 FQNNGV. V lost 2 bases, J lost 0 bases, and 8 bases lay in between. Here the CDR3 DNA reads TGTGCCAGCAGCTTAATCCGAGCCTCCTACGAGCAGTACTTC. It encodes CASSLIRASYEQYF. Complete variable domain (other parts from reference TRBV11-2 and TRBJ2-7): EAGVAQSPRYKIIEKRQSVAFWCNPISGHATLYWYQQILGQGPKLLIQFQNNGVVDDSQLPKDRFSAERLKGVDSTLKIQPAKLEDSAVYLCASSLIRASYEQYFGPGTRLTVT.

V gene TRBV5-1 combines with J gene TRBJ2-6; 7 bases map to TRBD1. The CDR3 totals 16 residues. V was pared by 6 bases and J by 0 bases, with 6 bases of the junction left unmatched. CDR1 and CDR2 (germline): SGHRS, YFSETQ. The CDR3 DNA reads TGCGCCAGCAATGGGGACAGCAGCTCTGGGGCCAACGTCCTGACTTTC. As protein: CASNGDSSSGANVLTF.

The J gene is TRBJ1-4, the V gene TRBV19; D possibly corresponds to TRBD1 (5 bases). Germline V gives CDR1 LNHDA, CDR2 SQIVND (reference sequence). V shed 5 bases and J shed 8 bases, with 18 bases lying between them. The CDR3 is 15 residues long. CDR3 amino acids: CASSPRTPRAEKLFF. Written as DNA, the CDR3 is TGTGCCAGTAGTCCCCGGACACCGCGGGCCGAAAAACTGTTTTTT.

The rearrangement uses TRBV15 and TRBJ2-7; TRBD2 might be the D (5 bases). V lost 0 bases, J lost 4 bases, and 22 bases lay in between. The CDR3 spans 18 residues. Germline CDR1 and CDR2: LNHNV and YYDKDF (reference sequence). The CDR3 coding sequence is TGTGCCACCAGCAGAGATAAGGAGTCGGGGTGGAAGAGGTACGAGCAGTACTTC. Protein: CATSRDKESGWKRYEQYF.

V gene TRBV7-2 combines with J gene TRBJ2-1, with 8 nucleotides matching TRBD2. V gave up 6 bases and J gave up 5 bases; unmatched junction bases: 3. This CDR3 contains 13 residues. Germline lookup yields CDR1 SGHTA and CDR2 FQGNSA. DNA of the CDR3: TGTGCCAGCAGACCTAGCGGGCACAATGAGCAGTTCTTC. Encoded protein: CASRPSGHNEQFF. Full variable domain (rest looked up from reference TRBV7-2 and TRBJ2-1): GAGVSQSPSNKVTEKGKDVELRCDPISGHTALYWYRQSLGQGLEFLIYFQGNSAPDKSGLPSDRFSAERTGGSVSTLTIQRTQQEDSAVYLCASRPSGHNEQFFGPGTRLTVL.

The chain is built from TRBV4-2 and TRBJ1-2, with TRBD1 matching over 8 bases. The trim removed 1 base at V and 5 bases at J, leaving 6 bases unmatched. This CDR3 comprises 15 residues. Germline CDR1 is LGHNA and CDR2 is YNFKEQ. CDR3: CASSQGATGGYGYTF. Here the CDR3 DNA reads TGTGCCAGCAGCCAAGGGGCTACAGGGGGATATGGCTACACCTTC.

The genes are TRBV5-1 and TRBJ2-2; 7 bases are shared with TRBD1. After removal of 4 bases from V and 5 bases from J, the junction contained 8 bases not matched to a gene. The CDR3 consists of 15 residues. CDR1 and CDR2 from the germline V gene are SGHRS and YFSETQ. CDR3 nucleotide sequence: TGCGCCAGCAGCACTGGGACAGTCCGAACCGGGGAGCTGTTTTTT. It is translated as CASSTGTVRTGELFF.

The CDR3, as DNA: TGTGCCAGCAGTTACTCGGGGGATCCCCTCCACTTT. This encodes CASSYSGDPLHF. The chain uses TRBV6-5 and TRBJ1-6; D might be TRBD1 (5 bases). Germline V CDR1 and CDR2: MNHEY, SVGAGI. The CDR3 contains 12 residues. V lost 0 bases and J lost 13, with 7 bases in between.

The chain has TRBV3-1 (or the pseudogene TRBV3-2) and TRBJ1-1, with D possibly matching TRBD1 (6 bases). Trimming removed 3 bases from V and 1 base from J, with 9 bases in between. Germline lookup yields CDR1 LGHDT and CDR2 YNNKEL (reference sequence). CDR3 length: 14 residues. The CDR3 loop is CASSHATGNTEAFF. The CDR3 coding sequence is TGTGCCAGCAGCCACGCGACAGGGAACACTGAAGCTTTCTTT.

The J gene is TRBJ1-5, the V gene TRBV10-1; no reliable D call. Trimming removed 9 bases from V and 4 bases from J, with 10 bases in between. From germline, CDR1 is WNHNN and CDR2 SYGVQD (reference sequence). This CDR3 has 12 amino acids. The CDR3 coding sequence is TGCGCCAGGTCGCCGGGTAATCAGCCCCAGCATTTT. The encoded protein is CARSPGNQPQHF.

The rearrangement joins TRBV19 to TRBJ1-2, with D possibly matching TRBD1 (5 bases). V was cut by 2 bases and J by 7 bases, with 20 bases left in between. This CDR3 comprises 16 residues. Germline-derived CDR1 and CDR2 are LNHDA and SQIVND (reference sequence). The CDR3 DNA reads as TGTGCCAGTAGTATAACCGCCGCGTTTTCGGGACGTGGCTACACCTTC. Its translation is CASSITAAFSGRGYTF.

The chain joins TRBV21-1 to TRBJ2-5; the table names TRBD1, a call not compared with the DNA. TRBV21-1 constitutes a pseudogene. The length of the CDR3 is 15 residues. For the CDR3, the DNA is TGTGCCAGCAGCAAAGACACAGGACAGCAAGAGACCCAGTACTTC. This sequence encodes CASSKDTGQQETQYF.

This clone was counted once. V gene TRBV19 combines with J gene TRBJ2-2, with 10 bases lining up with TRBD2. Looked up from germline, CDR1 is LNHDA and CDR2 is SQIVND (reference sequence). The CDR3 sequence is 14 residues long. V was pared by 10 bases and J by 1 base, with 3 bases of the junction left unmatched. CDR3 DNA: TGTGCCACCCGGACTAGCGGGAACACCGGGGAGCTGTTTTTT. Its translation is CATRTSGNTGELFF.

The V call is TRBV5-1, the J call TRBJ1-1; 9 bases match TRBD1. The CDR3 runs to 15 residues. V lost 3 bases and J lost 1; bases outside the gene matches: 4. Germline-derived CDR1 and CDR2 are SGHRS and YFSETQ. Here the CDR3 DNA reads TGCGCCAGCAGCTGGGGGGACAGGGAGAACACTGAAGCTTTCTTT. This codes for CASSWGDRENTEAFF.